The 28 T cell receptor beta chains given below trace back to one sample, sequenced in a study of cytomegalovirus exposure and HLA in healthy donors. Amplification used 60 Vbeta primers and 13 Jbeta primers. Sequencing used immunoSEQ multiplex PCR; TCRdb keeps in-frame clones, though not all of them. The sample lists approximately 210,000 clones, more than 75% occurring once. The sample consisted of PBMCs. The receptors here all came from a man aged 40-49 years in good health and CMV-seropositive.

This clone has only one observation. This chain joins TRBV11-2 and TRBJ2-2; D not certain. Germline-derived CDR1 and CDR2 are SGHAT and FQNNGV. The CDR3 runs to 12 residues. V lost 2 bases, J lost 13 bases, and 11 bases lay in between. The CDR3 DNA sequence: TGTGCCAGCAGCTTATCGGGTCTGGGGCTGTTTTTT. It yields the protein CASSLSGLGLFF.

The V call is TRBV5-1, the J call TRBJ2-7, with D possibly TRBD1 on 6 matching bases. Germline values: CDR1 SGHRS, CDR2 YFSETQ. The CDR3 is 13 residues long. V lost 0 bases and J 6 bases, leaving 10 bases between the germline ends. This CDR3 reads CASSLGAGVEQYF. DNA of the CDR3: TGCGCCAGCAGCTTGGGGGCAGGGGTCGAGCAGTACTTC.

The gene calls are TRBV4-1 and TRBJ2-3, with 8 bases lining up with TRBD1. V shed 4 bases and J 3 bases; nucleotides not matched to a gene: 9. The V gene's germline CDR1 is MGHRA and CDR2 YSYEKL. CDR3 size: 16 residues. The CDR3: CASSRHQGAVTDTQYF. CDR3 DNA sequence: TGCGCCAGCAGCCGGCATCAGGGGGCTGTGACAGATACGCAGTATTTT.

This rearrangement joins TRBV6-1 to TRBJ1-1, with 7 positions matching TRBD1. V lost 2 bases, J lost 1 base, and 7 bases stayed unmatched. The CDR3 covers 16 residues. Germline V gives CDR1 MNHNS, CDR2 SASEGT. The chain's CDR3 is CASSERMRGRNTEAFF. In DNA form, the CDR3 reads TGTGCCAGCAGTGAAAGGATGAGGGGGCGGAACACTGAAGCTTTCTTT.

This clone was counted ten times or more. The rearrangement uses TRBV7-3 and TRBJ2-3; 8 positions match TRBD2. V was clipped by 1 base and J by 4 bases; unmatched bases: 4. CDR1 is SGHTA and CDR2 is FQGTGA in the germline V gene. This CDR3 has 15 amino acids. The CDR3 DNA reads as TGTGCCAGCAGCTTAAATCCGGGAGGGCCAGATACGCAGTATTTT. Translating gives CASSLNPGGPDTQYF.

The chain links TRBV12-5 to TRBJ1-2; TRBD1 matches 9 bases. The CDR3 has 15 residues. V dropped 6 bases and J dropped 1; count of bases not matched to a gene: 6. Germline V gene sequence: CDR1 LGHNT, CDR2 FRNRAP. In DNA, the CDR3 is TGTGCTAGTGGAGCCGGGACAGGGATTAACTATGGCTACACCTTC. This gives the protein CASGAGTGINYGYTF.

The V and J genes are TRBV5-1 and TRBJ2-1; 15 bases are shared with TRBD2. CDR3 length: 16 residues. Losses at the gene ends were 3 bases for V and 7 bases for J; bases not matched to a gene: 5. The germline V gene encodes CDR1 SGHRS and CDR2 YFSETQ. The CDR3 loop reads CASSSGLAGGSNEQFF. The CDR3 DNA is TGCGCCAGCAGCTCCGGACTAGCGGGAGGGTCGAATGAGCAGTTCTTC.

This clone was observed a single time. V gene TRBV2 combines with J gene TRBJ2-3; possible D gene TRBD1, 6 bases. The CDR3 totals 15 residues. V lost 0 bases, J lost 3 bases, and 10 bases lay in between. The germline CDR1 and CDR2 sequences are SNHLY and FYNNEI. In nucleotides, the CDR3 is TGTGCCAGCAGTGAAGCGCTCCAGGGGACAGATACGCAGTATTTT. This encodes CASSEALQGTDTQYF.

This clone was observed once. The CDR3 DNA reads TGTGCCAGCAGTTTAACAGGGGGCGGCCAGCCCCAGCATTTT. Protein: CASSLTGGGQPQHF. J is TRBJ1-5 and V is TRBV27; the match to TRBD1 covers 9 bases. CDR3 length: 14 residues. The germline gives CDR1 MNHEY, CDR2 SMNVEV (reference sequence). After removal of 2 bases from V and 7 bases from J, the junction contained 3 bases not matched to a gene.

J is TRBJ2-7 and V is TRBV6-5; TRBD2 might be the D (6 bases). There are 13 residues in the CDR3. Trimming removed 5 bases at V and 7 bases at J, with 15 bases between. CDR1 and CDR2 (germline): MNHEY, SVGAGI. This CDR3 reads CASSRGLHLEQYF. CDR3 coding DNA: TGTGCCAGCAGTAGGGGACTCCATTTGGAGCAGTACTTC.

This rearrangement joins TRBV15 to TRBJ1-5; D might be TRBD1 (6 bases). This CDR3 has 14 amino acids. The V gene lost 8 bases and the J gene lost 1 base, with 12 bases spanning the gap. Germline V lookup: CDR1 LNHNV, CDR2 YYDKDF (reference sequence). The CDR3 region has the DNA TGTGCCACCCGCGCAGGGGCGAGCAATCAGCCCCAGCATTTT. Amino acid sequence: CATRAGASNQPQHF.

With regard to this clone: One junction end does not reproduce the germline sequence, and a read error may be involved. This sequence joins TRBV5-1 and TRBJ2-2; tentatively, D is TRBD1 (6 bases). Germline V lookup: CDR1 SGHRS, CDR2 YFSETQ. The CDR3 spans 13 residues. The CDR3 reads CASIQGSTGEPFF. The DNA for the CDR3 is TGCGCCAGCATTCAGGGGAGCACCGGGGAGCCGTTTTTT. The whole variable domain, filled in from reference TRBV5-1 and TRBJ2-2, reads KAGVTQTPRYLIKTRGQQVTLSCSPISGHRSVSWYQQTPGQGLQFLFEYFSETQRNKGNFPGRFSGRQFSNSRSEMNVSTLELGDSALYLCASIQGSTGEPFFGEGSRLTVL.

The genes are TRBV6-1 and TRBJ2-3; D is undetermined. Trimming pared 5 bases from V and 2 bases from J, leaving 5 bases between. The CDR3 contains 12 residues. Germline-derived CDR1 and CDR2 are MNHNS and SASEGT. As DNA, the CDR3 is TGTGCCAGCAGTTCCTCCACAGATACGCAGTATTTT. Translated: CASSSSTDTQYF.

The rearrangement joins TRBV4-1 to TRBJ1-4; D perhaps matches TRBD1 (5 bases). CDR1 is MGHRA, CDR2 YSYEKL, per germline. V was trimmed by 7 bases and J by 4 bases, leaving 19 bases between them. The CDR3 covers 16 residues. For the CDR3, the DNA is TGCGCCAGCAAGACAGACGACCTCTCCCTTAATGAAAAACTGTTTTTT. It yields the protein CASKTDDLSLNEKLFF.

The chain couples TRBV5-6 to TRBJ2-7; 10 bases are a match to TRBD1. J lost 0 bases, V lost 4 bases, and 7 bases had no gene match. This CDR3 has 16 amino acids. Germline lookup yields CDR1 SGHDT and CDR2 YYEEEE. CDR3 DNA: TGTGCCAGCAGCCCAGGACAGGGGGGGAGCTCCTACGAGCAGTACGTC. This translates into CASSPGQGGSSYEQYV.

The V gene is TRBV5-8, the J gene TRBJ1-2, with 8 bases matching TRBD1. This CDR3 comprises 13 residues. J was trimmed by 9 bases and V by 2 bases; bases with no gene match: 6. Germline V gives CDR1 SGHTS, CDR2 YDEGEE. This CDR3 reads CASSFDRGSSYTF. CDR3 nucleotide sequence: TGTGCCAGCAGCTTCGACAGGGGTAGTAGCTACACCTTC.

The chain employs TRBV27 and TRBJ2-7; D perhaps matches TRBD1 (6 bases). Trimming shortened V by 5 bases and J by 7 bases, and 15 bases separated the two germline ends. The CDR3 extends over 13 amino acids. Germline assignment: CDR1 MNHEY and CDR2 SMNVEV (reference sequence). The CDR3 nucleotides read TGTGCCAGCAGTCGGCAGGGGCCACTAGAGCAGTACTTC. This codes for CASSRQGPLEQYF.

The chain carries TRBV7-9 and TRBJ2-3, with D unclear. Germline V gene data show CDR1 as SEHNR and CDR2 as FQNEAQ (reference sequence). The CDR3 consists of 13 residues. Trimming removed 3 bases from V and 4 bases from J, with 8 bases in between. In nucleotides, the CDR3 is TGTGCCAGCAGCTTGTTAGATGCAGATACGCAGTATTTT. Translation: CASSLLDADTQYF.

This sequence joins TRBV4-1 and TRBJ1-3; no clear D. Looked up from germline, CDR1 is MGHRA and CDR2 is YSYEKL. The CDR3 has 17 residues. V dropped 1 base and J dropped 0 bases, with 13 bases sitting between them. The DNA for the CDR3 is TGCGCCAGCAGCCAAGGAGCGGCCTTTGGCTCTGGAAACACCATATATTTT. As protein: CASSQGAAFGSGNTIYF.

This chain joins TRBV5-1 and TRBJ2-1; D uncertain. Germline V gene lookup returns CDR1 SGHRS and CDR2 YFSETQ. The CDR3 has 12 amino acids. V lost 2 bases and J 7 bases, leaving 7 bases between the germline ends. The CDR3 nucleotides are TGCGCCAGCAGCTTACTCGGGAATGAGCAGTTCTTC. This encodes CASSLLGNEQFF.

This clone has just one count. The rearrangement joins TRBV7-6 to TRBJ2-2; TRBD2 agrees at 10 bases. There are 19 residues in the CDR3. Germline trimming cut 3 bases from V and 1 base from J; bases unmatched to any gene: 11. The germline V gene encodes CDR1 SGHVS and CDR2 FNYEAQ. This CDR3 reads CASSFGLAAAWGNTGELFF. The CDR3 nucleotides are TGTGCCAGCAGCTTCGGACTAGCGGCAGCTTGGGGGAACACCGGGGAGCTGTTTTTT.

The genes are TRBV11-3 and TRBJ1-1; 7 bases line up with TRBD1. This CDR3 region has 14 residues. The V gene end was trimmed by 7 bases and the J gene end by 1 base; junction bases not matched to a gene: 6. CDR1 is SGHNT and CDR2 is YENEEA in the germline V gene. The CDR3 sequence is CASTHRGQNTEAFF. In DNA, the CDR3 is TGTGCCAGCACCCACAGGGGACAGAACACTGAAGCTTTCTTT.

The chain couples TRBV18 to TRBJ2-3, with 15 bases matching TRBD2. V shed 6 bases and J 3 bases; nucleotides not matched to a gene: 1. Germline V gene sequence: CDR1 KGHSH, CDR2 LQKENI. The length of the CDR3 is 15 residues. The CDR3 DNA is TGTGCCAGCTCGGGACTAGCGGGAGGTACAGATACGCAGTATTTT. Translating gives CASSGLAGGTDTQYF.

V and J are TRBV30 and TRBJ1-4; 10 nucleotides agree with TRBD1. The CDR3 extends over 14 amino acids. CDR1 is GTSNPN and CDR2 is SVGIG in the germline V gene (reference sequence). Trimming at V came to 2 bases and at J to 10 bases, leaving 7 bases not matched to a gene. The CDR3 bases are TGTGCCTGGAGTTCCGGGACAGGGGATGTAAAACTGTTTTTT. This gives the protein CAWSSGTGDVKLFF.

The chain combines TRBV7-2 with TRBJ2-7; the match to TRBD1 covers 7 bases. Germline assignment: CDR1 SGHTA and CDR2 FQGNSA. This CDR3 is 14 amino acids long. Trimming removed 3 bases from V and 3 bases from J; junction bases left unmatched: 5. The CDR3 sequence: CASSLTRDSYEQYF. CDR3 nucleotides: TGTGCCAGCAGCTTGACCCGGGACAGCTACGAGCAGTACTTC.

The chain carries TRBV5-1 and TRBJ2-3, with 9 bases fitting TRBD1. Germline V gene sequence: CDR1 SGHRS, CDR2 YFSETQ. Losses at the gene ends were 3 bases for V and 5 bases for J; bases not matched to a gene: 10. The CDR3 runs to 16 residues. CDR3 sequence: CASSSMPGQGGDTQYF. The CDR3 DNA reads TGCGCCAGCAGCTCCATGCCGGGACAGGGTGGAGATACGCAGTATTTT.

The chain employs TRBV9 and TRBJ2-3, with D possibly being TRBD1 (6 bases). This CDR3 region has 14 residues. Germline V gene data show CDR1 as SGDLS and CDR2 as YYNGEE. V lost 6 bases and J lost 3, with 14 bases in between. The DNA for the CDR3 is TGTGCCAGCAACTTCAACAGGGAAACAGATACGCAGTATTTT. Translation: CASNFNRETDTQYF.

This chain joins TRBV5-1 and TRBJ2-7, with TRBD1 as a possible D gene (6 bases). Germline V lookup: CDR1 SGHRS, CDR2 YFSETQ. The CDR3 is 15 residues long. V was cut by 2 bases and J by 6 bases, with 18 bases left in between. This chain's CDR3 is CASSFYGQNPPEQYF. The CDR3 DNA is TGCGCCAGCAGCTTCTACGGACAGAATCCCCCCGAGCAGTACTTC.